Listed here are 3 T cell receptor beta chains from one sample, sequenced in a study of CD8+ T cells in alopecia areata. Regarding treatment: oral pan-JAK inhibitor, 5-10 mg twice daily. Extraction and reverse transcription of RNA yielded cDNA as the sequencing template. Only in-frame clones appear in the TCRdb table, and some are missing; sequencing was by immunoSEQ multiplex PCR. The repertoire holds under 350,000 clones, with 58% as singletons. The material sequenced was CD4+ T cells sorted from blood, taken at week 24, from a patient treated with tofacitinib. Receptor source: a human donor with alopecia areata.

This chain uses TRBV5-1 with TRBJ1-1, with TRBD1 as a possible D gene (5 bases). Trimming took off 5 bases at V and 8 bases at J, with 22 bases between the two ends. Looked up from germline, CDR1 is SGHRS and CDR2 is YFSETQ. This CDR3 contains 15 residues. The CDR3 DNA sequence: TGCGCCAGCAGTCCGGACGGCAGGGATCCGCGGGAAGCTTTCTTT. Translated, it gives CASSPDGRDPREAFF.

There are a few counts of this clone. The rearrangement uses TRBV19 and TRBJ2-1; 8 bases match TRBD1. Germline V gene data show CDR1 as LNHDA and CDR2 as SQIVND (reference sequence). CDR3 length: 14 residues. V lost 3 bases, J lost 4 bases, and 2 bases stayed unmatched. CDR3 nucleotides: TGTGCCAGTAGTATGGACAGGGCTTACAATGAGCAGTTCTTC. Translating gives CASSMDRAYNEQFF.

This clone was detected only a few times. The CDR3 DNA sequence: TGTGCCAGCAGCACACCCGCGAGGGGTGGCTACACCTTC. It translates to CASSTPARGGYTF. This sequence joins TRBV7-2 and TRBJ1-2; possibly TRBD1 for D (5 bases). CDR3 length: 13 amino acids. With 5 bases removed from V and 7 bases from J, the gap between germline ends came to 14 bases. Looked up from germline, CDR1 is SGHTA and CDR2 is FQGNSA.